Following are 16 T cell receptor beta chains from one sample sequenced in a study of T cell responses to AZD1222 COVID-19 vaccine. Measured with immunoSEQ multiplex PCR; TCRdb has only the in-frame clones, and not every one. The sample table includes about 140,000 clones. Sequenced material: peripheral blood. These receptors all come from an adult in good health.

This chain connects TRBV6-5 to TRBJ2-5, with D unresolved. The CDR3 length is 10 residues. Germline-derived CDR1 and CDR2 are MNHEY and SVGAGI. V was trimmed by 7 bases and J by 3 bases, leaving 3 bases between them. Written as DNA, the CDR3 is TGTGCCAGCAAAAAAGAGACCCAGTACTTC. Translated, it gives CASKKETQYF.

This rearrangement joins TRBV21-1 to TRBJ2-5; TRBD1, the table's D call, was not compared with the DNA. TRBV21-1 has pseudogene status. The CDR3 is 14 residues long. DNA of the CDR3: TGTGCCAGCAGCAAAGGCCAGGGGAAAGAGACCCAGTACTTC. Residues: CASSKGQGKETQYF.

V gene TRBV5-1 combines with J gene TRBJ1-4; no definite D call. Trimming removed 0 bases at V and 5 bases at J, with 5 bases between. The germline gives CDR1 SGHRS, CDR2 YFSETQ. This CDR3 spans 13 amino acids. CDR3 protein: CASSLDQNEKLFF. The CDR3 DNA reads as TGCGCCAGCAGCTTGGACCAGAATGAAAAACTGTTTTTT.

CDR3 nucleotide sequence: TGTGCCAGCAGCCAAGCCCCGACAGTGAACACTGAAGCTTTCTTT. This encodes CASSQAPTVNTEAFF. The chain links TRBV11-2 to TRBJ1-1, with D possibly being TRBD1 (5 bases). The V end lost 5 bases, the J end lost 0 bases, and 13 bases lay between the germline ends. Germline loops: CDR1 SGHAT, CDR2 FQNNGV. The CDR3 loop spans 15 amino acids.

The rearrangement joins TRBV7-9 to TRBJ1-1, with D possibly being TRBD1 (5 bases). Trimming left V 6 bases short and J 4 bases short, with 12 bases between. The CDR3 length is 13 residues. Germline V gives CDR1 SEHNR, CDR2 FQNEAQ (reference sequence). CDR3 in DNA: TGTGCCAGCAGTTGGGGGGGAGGCACTGAAGCTTTCTTT. It translates to CASSWGGGTEAFF.

The CDR3 coding sequence is TGTGCCAGCAGTGATATAGGGAACTATGGCTACACCTTC. Protein product: CASSDIGNYGYTF. The chain links TRBV25-1 to TRBJ1-2; no clear D. The CDR3 covers 13 residues. V was cut by 3 bases and J by 2 bases, with 7 bases left in between. Germline V lookup: CDR1 MGHDK, CDR2 SYGVNS.

J is TRBJ1-2 and V is TRBV16; possibly TRBD1 for D (6 bases). Germline V lookup: CDR1 KGHSY, CDR2 FQNENV. V was cut by 4 bases and J by 6 bases, with 12 bases left in between. The CDR3 contains 13 residues. The CDR3 sequence: CASSPPRGDGYTF. The CDR3 bases are TGTGCCAGCAGCCCCCCCAGGGGAGATGGCTACACCTTC.

The V and J genes are TRBV25-1 and TRBJ2-5; D not certain. The germline CDR1 and CDR2 sequences are MGHDK and SYGVNS. Trimming took 4 bases from V and 0 from J, leaving 6 bases between them. This CDR3 has 13 amino acids. CDR3 sequence: CASSGYNQETQYF. The CDR3 DNA reads TGTGCCAGCAGTGGCTACAACCAAGAGACCCAGTACTTC.

This sequence joins TRBV7-2 and TRBJ1-3, with D perhaps matching TRBD1 (6 bases). Germline loops: CDR1 SGHTA, CDR2 FQGNSA. CDR3 length equals 15 residues. The germline V and J ends were trimmed by 2 bases and 0 bases, with 8 bases remaining between them. The CDR3 spells CASSLQQGSGNTIYF. The CDR3, as DNA: TGTGCCAGCAGCTTACAACAGGGCTCTGGAAACACCATATATTTT.

This chain uses TRBV5-1 with TRBJ1-4, with 12 bases aligning to TRBD1. The germline V gene has CDR1 SGHRS and CDR2 YFSETQ. The V and J ends lost 4 bases and 8 bases, in that order; junction bases with no gene match: 6. The CDR3 totals 15 residues. The CDR3 nucleotides read TGCGCCAGCAGCCCACGGGGACAGGGGGCGGAAAAACTGTTTTTT. It specifies CASSPRGQGAEKLFF.

A note on this clone: This same CDR3 is encoded by further DNA sequences in the sample. This chain joins TRBV7-3 and TRBJ1-6; maybe TRBD1 (6 bases). The CDR3 totals 15 residues. Trimming pared 0 bases from V and 8 bases from J, leaving 11 bases between. Germline CDR1 and CDR2: SGHTA and FQGTGA. The CDR3: CASSLTGGGDSPLHF. The CDR3 bases are TGTGCCAGCAGCTTAACGGGGGGCGGTGATTCACCCCTCCACTTT.

The chain links TRBV28 to TRBJ1-2; the D is unclear. This CDR3 has 15 residues. CDR1 is MDHEN and CDR2 is SYDVKM in the germline V gene. The V end lost 2 bases, the J end lost 4 bases, and 14 bases lay between the germline ends. DNA for the CDR3: TGTGCCAGCAGTTTAGGACTCCAGTGGAGCTATGGCTACACCTTC. Translating it yields CASSLGLQWSYGYTF.

This chain connects TRBV24-1 to TRBJ2-1; TRBD2 matches at 9 bases. Germline trimming cut 4 bases from V and 5 bases from J; bases unmatched to any gene: 11. Germline loops: CDR1 KGHDR, CDR2 SFDVKD. The CDR3 is 17 amino acids. The CDR3 reads CATSEYPLAGPNNEQFF. The CDR3 DNA follows: TGTGCCACCAGTGAGTACCCCCTAGCGGGGCCAAACAATGAGCAGTTCTTC.

This chain joins TRBV3-1 (or the pseudogene TRBV3-2) and TRBJ1-4, with 9 nucleotides matching TRBD1. Trimming removed 5 bases from V and 8 bases from J; junction bases left unmatched: 12. The CDR3 has 16 amino acids. CDR1 is LGHDT, CDR2 YNNKEL, per germline (reference sequence). The CDR3 DNA reads TGTGCCAGCAGCTTCTGGGAGGGACAGGGAGACGAAAAACTGTTTTTT. Translated, it gives CASSFWEGQGDEKLFF.

V gene TRBV28 combines with J gene TRBJ2-3, with TRBD2 identical over 7 bases. The germline CDR1 and CDR2 sequences are MDHEN and SYDVKM. The CDR3 covers 14 residues. Germline trimming cut 6 bases from V and 2 bases from J; bases unmatched to any gene: 5. The chain's CDR3 is CASRTGGNTDTQYF. The CDR3 DNA sequence: TGTGCCAGCAGGACGGGGGGAAACACAGATACGCAGTATTTT.

About this clone itself: Other DNA sequences of this sample code for an identical CDR3. V is TRBV12-3 or TRBV12-4 and J is TRBJ1-1; maybe TRBD1 (5 bases). Trimming stripped 3 bases from V and 2 bases from J, with 7 bases between. The CDR3 contains 13 residues. The CDR3 DNA follows: TGTGCCAGCAGTTTGGGGCCTAACACTGAAGCTTTCTTT. This translates into CASSLGPNTEAFF.